These T cell receptor beta chains were read from a single sample in a study of cytomegalovirus exposure and HLA in healthy donors. The protocol was immunoSEQ multiplex PCR, while the TCRdb copy is restricted to in-frame clones and leaves out a portion. The table records more than 150,000 clones, over 75% of them present only once. The specimen was PBMCs. The receptors were gathered from a man aged 40-49 years in good health and CMV-seropositive. Both conserved end residues are part of each CDR3. D genes are given only for firm matches. Not all rows give a size; the values are once, few, many and, for expanded clones, a class.

>TRBJ2-7|TRBV28|.|TRBD1
CASSSSYRGPDEQYF
TGTGCCAGCAGTTCCTCTTACAGGGGGCCGGATGAGCAGTACTTC
>TRBJ1-1|TRBV21-1|.|.
CASSKVVRGQGNTEAFF
TGTGCCAGCAGCAAAGTCGTAAGGGGACAGGGGAACACTGAAGCTTTCTTT
>TRBJ1-2|TRBV2|.|.
CASNPTSNYGYTF
TGTGCCAGCAATCCAACTAGTAACTATGGCTACACCTTC
>TRBJ1-4|TRBV2|.|TRBD1
CASTGQGGSKLFF
TGTGCCAGCACAGGACAGGGAGGTAGCAAACTGTTTTTT
>TRBJ2-2|TRBV6-6|.|.
CASSYSRLGTGELFF
TGTGCCAGCAGTTACTCCCGACTTGGTACCGGGGAGCTGTTTTTT
>TRBJ1-5|TRBV9|.|TRBD1
CASSVGQGDQPQHF
TGTGCCAGCAGCGTAGGACAGGGGGATCAGCCCCAGCATTTT
>TRBJ2-1|TRBV29-1|.|.
CSVEDHASDNYNEQFF
TGCAGCGTTGAAGATCATGCTAGCGACAACTACAATGAGCAGTTCTTC
>TRBJ2-3|TRBV6-5|.|.
CASSYVRLSSTDTQYF
TGTGCCAGCAGTTACGTCAGGTTGTCTAGCACAGATACGCAGTATTTT
>TRBJ2-5|TRBV9|.|TRBD2
CASSVAGGTETQYF
TGTGCCAGCAGCGTAGCGGGGGGTACAGAGACCCAGTACTTC
>TRBJ1-4|TRBV6-1|.|TRBD1
CASSEYSGGGVEKLFF
TGTGCCAGCAGCGAATACTCAGGGGGCGGAGTTGAAAAACTGTTTTTT
>TRBJ1-5|TRBV28|once|TRBD1
CASSLWQGAGQPQHF
TGTGCCAGCAGTTTATGGCAGGGGGCTGGCCAGCCCCAGCATTTT
>TRBJ2-5|TRBV6-5|.|TRBD1
CASSLAGGGKTQYF
TGTGCCAGCAGCCTCGCAGGGGGCGGGAAGACCCAGTACTTC
>TRBJ1-2|TRBV5-1|.|.
CASSLATANYGYTF
TGCGCCAGCAGCTTGGCCACAGCCAACTATGGCTACACCTTC
>TRBJ1-1|TRBV18|.|.
CASSLTGNTEAFF
TGTGCCAGCTCACTTACAGGGAACACTGAAGCTTTCTTT
>TRBJ2-1|TRBV27|.|TRBD2
CASSLGLAVEQFF
TGTGCCAGCAGTCTCGGACTAGCAGTCGAGCAGTTCTTC
>TRBJ1-2|TRBV5-4|.|TRBD1
CASSLMGTVNYGYTF
TGTGCCAGCAGCTTGATGGGGACAGTCAACTATGGCTACACCTTC
>TRBJ1-2|TRBV5-1|.|TRBD1
CASSLDTGGRYGYTF
TGCGCCAGCAGCTTGGATACAGGGGGTCGCTATGGCTACACCTTC
>TRBJ2-7|TRBV28|.|.
CASKQSSYEQYF
TGTGCCAGCAAACAGAGCTCCTACGAGCAGTACTTC
>TRBJ2-3|TRBV5-1|.|.
CASSLDRGTDTQYF
TGCGCCAGCAGCTTGGATCGGGGCACAGATACGCAGTATTTT
>TRBJ1-2|TRBV9|.|.
CASISVNYGYTF
TGTGCCAGCATCTCGGTGAACTATGGCTACACCTTC
>TRBJ2-1|TRBV6-4|.|TRBD1
CASRAGQGSNEQFF
TGTGCCAGCAGGGCGGGACAGGGAAGCAATGAGCAGTTCTTC
>TRBJ2-1|TRBV12-5|.|TRBD1
CASGTGTGGYNEQFF
TGTGCTAGTGGGACCGGGACAGGGGGCTACAATGAGCAGTTCTTC
>TRBJ2-2|TRBV5-4|.|TRBD1
CASSSLVTGTGELFF
TGTGCCAGCAGCTCGTTAGTGACAGGGACCGGGGAGCTGTTTTTT
>TRBJ1-1|TRBV4-3|few|.
CASSPDRNMNTEAFF
TGCGCCAGCAGCCCCGACAGGAACATGAACACTGAAGCTTTCTTT
>TRBJ1-4|TRBV2|.|.
CASSDPLTAVEKLFF
TGTGCCAGCAGTGACCCCCTCACCGCGGTGGAAAAACTGTTTTTT
>TRBJ2-4|TRBV15|.|.
CATSRAEGMARGNIQYF
TGTGCCACCAGCAGAGCAGAGGGTATGGCGCGGGGAAACATTCAGTACTTC
>TRBJ2-2|TRBV11-3|.|.
CASSFRETGELFF
TGTGCCAGCAGCTTCAGGGAAACCGGGGAGCTGTTTTTT
>TRBJ2-2|TRBV5-1|.|TRBD1
CASSQTPGQGTGELFF
TGCGCCAGCAGCCAAACTCCGGGACAGGGAACCGGGGAGCTGTTTTTT
>TRBJ1-2|TRBV9|.|TRBD1
CASSVDLDRGYGYTF
TGTGCCAGCAGTGTAGACCTGGACAGGGGATATGGCTACACCTTC
>TRBJ2-7|TRBV4-3|few|.
CASSHRVDYSYEQYF
TGCGCCAGCAGTCACAGGGTCGACTACTCCTACGAGCAGTACTTC
>TRBJ1-2|TRBV13|.|.
CASSLGSRPQDRSYTF
TGTGCCAGCAGCTTAGGATCCCGGCCCCAGGATAGAAGCTACACCTTC
>TRBJ2-1|TRBV6-5|.|.
CASSVRSEQFF
TGTGCCAGCAGTGTCAGGTCTGAGCAGTTCTTC
>TRBJ1-1|TRBV5-4|.|TRBD1
CASSSFLGTGLNTEAFF
TGTGCCAGCAGCTCCTTTCTCGGGACAGGTCTGAACACTGAAGCTTTCTTT
>TRBJ2-3|TRBV2|.|TRBD2
CASKRLAGGLTPDTQYF
TGTGCCAGCAAAAGACTAGCGGGGGGGCTAACCCCTGATACGCAGTATTTT
>TRBJ2-7|TRBV6-4|.|TRBD2
CATWGGVVYEQYF
TGTGCCACCTGGGGGGGGGTAGTCTACGAGCAGTACTTC
>TRBJ2-2|TRBV7-7|.|TRBD1
CASSSDRGSGELFF
TGTGCTAGCAGCTCCGACAGGGGGTCCGGGGAGCTGTTTTTT
>TRBJ1-5|TRBV7-9|.|.
CASSTDISNQPQHF
TGTGCCAGCAGCACAGACATTAGCAATCAGCCCCAGCATTTT
>TRBJ2-4|TRBV6-5|.|.
CASSYGGLAKNIQYF
TGTGCCAGCAGTTACGGAGGGTTAGCCAAAAACATTCAGTACTTC
>TRBJ2-5|TRBV13|.|.
CASSRGQSQETQYF
TGTGCCAGCAGCCGCGGACAGTCCCAAGAGACCCAGTACTTC
>TRBJ1-2|TRBV6-1|.|.
CASSESPLNYGYTF
TGTGCCAGCAGTGAATCCCCGTTAAACTATGGCTACACCTTC
>TRBJ2-1|TRBV30|.|.
CAWSNLAGPTYEQFF
TGTGCCTGGAGTAACCTAGCAGGCCCGACCTATGAGCAGTTCTTC
>TRBJ1-1|TRBV30|.|.
CAWSPGGTEAFF
TGTGCCTGGAGTCCGGGGGGCACTGAAGCTTTCTTT
>TRBJ2-5|TRBV5-4|.|TRBD2
CASSWPASGGGQETQYF
TGTGCCAGCAGCTGGCCGGCGAGCGGGGGCGGACAAGAGACCCAGTACTTC
>TRBJ1-5|TRBV28|few|.
CASSPPNQPQHF
TGTGCCAGCAGTCCTCCTAATCAGCCCCAGCATTTT
>TRBJ2-3|TRBV9|few|TRBD2
CASSRGTSGTDTQYF
TGTGCCAGCAGCCGCGGGACTAGCGGTACAGATACGCAGTATTTT
>TRBJ2-3|TRBV10-3|.|TRBD1
CAISDLGTGVGDTQYF
TGTGCCATCAGCGACCTTGGGACAGGGGTTGGCGATACGCAGTATTTT
>TRBJ1-2|TRBV28|.|.
CASRRGYGYTF
TGTGCCAGCAGGCGAGGCTATGGCTACACCTTC